A selection of T cell receptor beta chains follows, all from one sample in a study of blood T cell repertoires in COVID-19. Only in-frame clones appear in the TCRdb table, and some are missing; sequencing was by immunoSEQ multiplex PCR. Here the sample spans about 110,000 clones, under 75% being singletons. Sequenced sample: peripheral blood. The receptors derive from an elderly man with acute or convalescent COVID-19. Each CDR3 is given with its conserved first and last residue. Each record gives: D gene, clone size, V gene, J gene, CDR3 length, CDR3 DNA, CDR3 protein. D genes are given only for firm matches. A clone size is listed for some rows: how often the clone was seen (once, few, many), or a class if it is expanded.

NA	NA	TRBV15	TRBJ1-2	15	TGTGCCACCAGCAGAGATAATAGGGGCGGCGGTGGCTACACCTTC	CATSRDNRGGGGYTF
NA	NA	TRBV12-3/TRBV12-4	TRBJ1-1	12	TGTGCCAGCACCCCAGGGCCAGGTGAAGCTTTCTTT	CASTPGPGEAFF
NA	NA	TRBV19	TRBJ1-2	16	TGTGCCAGTACAATAGCCCTCCCGGCGGCTAACTATGGCTACACCTTC	CASTIALPAANYGYTF
NA	many	TRBV7-9	TRBJ2-3	12	TGTGCCAGCAGCTCCAGGGGAGATACGCAGTATTTT	CASSSRGDTQYF
TRBD1	NA	TRBV18	TRBJ1-5	15	TGTGCCAGCTCCCCCCGGACAGGGGCCGATCAGCCCCAGCATTTT	CASSPRTGADQPQHF
TRBD1	NA	TRBV28	TRBJ1-4	16	TGTGCCAGCAGTTTACTGGGACAGTCAACTAATGAAAAACTGTTTTTT	CASSLLGQSTNEKLFF
NA	NA	TRBV5-6	TRBJ2-2	16	TGTGCCAGCAGCTTCACCTTGACGGGGAGAACCGGGGAGCTGTTTTTT	CASSFTLTGRTGELFF
TRBD1	NA	TRBV19	TRBJ1-4	14	TGTGCCAGTAGCCCCAGGGGGGCCCATGAAAAACTGTTTTTT	CASSPRGAHEKLFF
TRBD1	NA	TRBV11-3	TRBJ2-2	15	TGTGCCAGCAGCCGCGACAGGGGCCGGTCCGGGGAGCTGTTTTTT	CASSRDRGRSGELFF
NA	NA	TRBV7-8	TRBJ1-2	14	TGTGCCAGCAGCTCCGACTCCTACGGCTATGGCTACACCTTC	CASSSDSYGYGYTF
NA	NA	TRBV15	TRBJ1-5	15	TGTGCCACCAGCAGAGATAAGCGGGGAAATCAGCCCCAGCATTTT	CATSRDKRGNQPQHF
NA	NA	TRBV4-3	TRBJ2-3	15	TGCGCCAGCAGCCAGGAGGAGGGATACACAGATACGCAGTATTTT	CASSQEEGYTDTQYF
NA	few	TRBV28	TRBJ2-4	12	TGTGCCAGCAGGGAGGATGAGGGCATTCAGTACTTC	CASREDEGIQYF
NA	NA	TRBV2	TRBJ1-5	13	TGTGCCAGCAGTGTCTCGGGAAATCAGCCCCAGCATTTT	CASSVSGNQPQHF
NA	NA	TRBV18	TRBJ2-1	13	TGTGCCAGCTCACCGCCACAGGACAATGAGCAGTTCTTC	CASSPPQDNEQFF
TRBD1	once	TRBV19	TRBJ1-5	15	TGTGCCAGTAGTTCAGAAGCAGGGGGCCATCAGCCCCAGCATTTT	CASSSEAGGHQPQHF
NA	NA	TRBV5-6	TRBJ1-5	14	TGTGCCAGCAGCTTGGTGGGGGGGGATCAGCCCCAGCATTTT	CASSLVGGDQPQHF
TRBD1	few	TRBV28	TRBJ2-7	15	TGTGCCAGCGGCCCCCGGGACAGGGGGCTTTACGAGCAGTACTTC	CASGPRDRGLYEQYF
TRBD1	NA	TRBV27	TRBJ2-5	14	TGTGCCAGCAGTTTAACAGGGGGCGGCGAGACCCAGTACTTC	CASSLTGGGETQYF
NA	NA	TRBV4-3	TRBJ2-7	12	TGCGCCACCCTGGCCGCCCTTCTCGAGCAGTACTTC	CATLAALLEQYF
NA	NA	TRBV5-1	TRBJ2-3	15	TGCGCCAGCAGCTTGGAAGGGAGGCTCACAGATACGCAGTATTTT	CASSLEGRLTDTQYF
NA	NA	TRBV6-1	TRBJ1-3	16	TGTGCCAGCAGTGCCCCGGGACACCTTTCTGGAAACACCATATATTTT	CASSAPGHLSGNTIYF
TRBD2	few	TRBV4-2	TRBJ2-7	17	TGTGCCAGCAGCCAAGGGGTTAGCGGGAGGACCAAAGGGGAGCAGTACTTC	CASSQGVSGRTKGEQYF
NA	NA	TRBV10-3	TRBJ1-6	15	TGTGCCATCAGTGATTTGGGCAGGGGAGATTCACCCCTCCACTTT	CAISDLGRGDSPLHF
NA	NA	TRBV6-6	TRBJ2-1	15	TGTGCCAGCAGTTCAGGGCGGACCGTTTACAATGAGCAGTTCTTC	CASSSGRTVYNEQFF
NA	few	TRBV19	TRBJ1-4	16	TGTGCCAGTAGACTAGGGCCATCAGCAACTAATGAAAAACTGTTTTTT	CASRLGPSATNEKLFF
TRBD1	NA	TRBV7-3	TRBJ2-7	14	TGTGCCAGCAGCTCCCTGGGACAGCCCTACGAGCAGTACTTC	CASSSLGQPYEQYF
NA	few	TRBV6-2/TRBV6-3	TRBJ2-7	17	TGTGCCAGCAGTTACTCACTACCCTCCCCTTTAACCTACGAGCAGTACTTC	CASSYSLPSPLTYEQYF
TRBD2	few	TRBV7-3	TRBJ2-7	14	TGTGCCAGCAGCTTAAGTGCGGGGGCCTACGAGCAGTACTTC	CASSLSAGAYEQYF
NA	NA	TRBV6-1	TRBJ1-5	16	TGTGCCAGCAGTGAATTTGAAGGAGGGTGGGGGCAGCCCCAGCATTTT	CASSEFEGGWGQPQHF
TRBD2	few	TRBV5-6	TRBJ2-7	15	TGTGCCAGCAGCCGCCGGGCGAGCGGGAATCCCGAGCAGTACTTC	CASSRRASGNPEQYF
NA	NA	TRBV29-1	TRBJ2-7	12	TGCAGCGCCGGACAGCCCGACTACGAGCAGTACTTC	CSAGQPDYEQYF
TRBD2	NA	TRBV6-2/TRBV6-3	TRBJ2-7	17	TGTGCCAGCAGTTACGATCTCCGGGGGGGGCATAAGGACGAGCAGTACTTC	CASSYDLRGGHKDEQYF
TRBD2	few	TRBV4-1	TRBJ2-3	15	TGCGCCAGCAGCCATTCCCGGACTAGCGCAGATACGCAGTATTTT	CASSHSRTSADTQYF
TRBD1	NA	TRBV2	TRBJ1-2	14	TGTGCCAGCAGCGGACAGGGGCGTGGAGATGGCTACACCTTC	CASSGQGRGDGYTF
TRBD1	few	TRBV2	TRBJ1-1	15	TGTGCCAGCAGAATTTCGGGACAGGGGCGGGCTGAAGCTTTCTTT	CASRISGQGRAEAFF
TRBD1	NA	TRBV19	TRBJ1-5	14	TGTGCCAGTAGTAACGGACAGGGTGATCAGCCCCAGCATTTT	CASSNGQGDQPQHF
TRBD2	NA	TRBV5-8	TRBJ2-1	17	TGTGCCAGCAGCTTGGTCGGGCTAGCGGGAGCTATGAATGAGCAGTTCTTC	CASSLVGLAGAMNEQFF
NA	medium-sized	TRBV28	TRBJ1-6	17	TGTGCCAGCAGTTTAATGAGTGGGAGCTCCTATAATTCACCCCTCCACTTT	CASSLMSGSSYNSPLHF
TRBD2	few	TRBV25-1	TRBJ2-1	13	TGTGCCAGCAGACTAGCGGGACGGGATGAGCAGTTCTTC	CASRLAGRDEQFF
NA	NA	TRBV27	TRBJ2-7	14	TGTGCCAGCACCCCCGAGGTTAAGTCCTACGAGCAGTACTTC	CASTPEVKSYEQYF
TRBD2	NA	TRBV7-2	TRBJ2-3	15	TGTGCCAGCAGCTTATTAGCGGGAGTGGGAGATACGCAGTATTTT	CASSLLAGVGDTQYF
NA	NA	TRBV2	TRBJ1-4	14	TGTGCCAGCAGAAAGGGTGTGCGGGGTGAAAAACTGTTTTTT	CASRKGVRGEKLFF
NA	many	TRBV27	TRBJ1-2	15	TGTGCCAGCAGTTTATCGACGGGGGGCCCCTATGGCTACACCTTC	CASSLSTGGPYGYTF
NA	NA	TRBV13	TRBJ2-1	13	TGTGCCAGCAGCTTAGACTCCCCCAATGAGCAGTTCTTC	CASSLDSPNEQFF
TRBD1	few	TRBV19	TRBJ2-4	14	TGTGCCAGTAGTTTCAGGACAGGGGGAAACATTCAGTACTTC	CASSFRTGGNIQYF
TRBD2	NA	TRBV4-1	TRBJ2-3	17	TGCGCCAGCAGCCAACTAGTAGCGGGTGTCGCGCCTTATACGCAGTATTTT	CASSQLVAGVAPYTQYF
NA	NA	TRBV4-1	TRBJ2-3	17	TGCGCCAGCAGCCAAGGGTACAGGGCCTCTAGCACAGATACGCAGTATTTT	CASSQGYRASSTDTQYF
TRBD2	NA	TRBV11-2	TRBJ2-1	15	TGTGCCAGCAGCTTAGCTAGCGGAATGTACAATGAGCAGTTCTTC	CASSLASGMYNEQFF
TRBD2	NA	TRBV27	TRBJ2-7	14	TGTGCCAGCAGTGTAACTAGCGCGGGCCACGAGCAGTACTTC	CASSVTSAGHEQYF